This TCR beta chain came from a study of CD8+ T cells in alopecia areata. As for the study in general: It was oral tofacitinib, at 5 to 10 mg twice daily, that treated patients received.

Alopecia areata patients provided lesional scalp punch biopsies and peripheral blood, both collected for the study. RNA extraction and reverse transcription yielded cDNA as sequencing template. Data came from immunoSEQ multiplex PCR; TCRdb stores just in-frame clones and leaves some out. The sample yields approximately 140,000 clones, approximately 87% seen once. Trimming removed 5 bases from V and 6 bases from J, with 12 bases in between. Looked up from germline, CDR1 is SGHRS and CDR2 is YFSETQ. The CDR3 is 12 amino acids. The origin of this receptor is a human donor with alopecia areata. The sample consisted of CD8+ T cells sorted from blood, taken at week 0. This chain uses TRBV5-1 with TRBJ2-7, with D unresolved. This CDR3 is CASSSSSVEQYF. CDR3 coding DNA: TGCGCCAGCAGTTCCTCTTCGGTCGAGCAGTACTTC.